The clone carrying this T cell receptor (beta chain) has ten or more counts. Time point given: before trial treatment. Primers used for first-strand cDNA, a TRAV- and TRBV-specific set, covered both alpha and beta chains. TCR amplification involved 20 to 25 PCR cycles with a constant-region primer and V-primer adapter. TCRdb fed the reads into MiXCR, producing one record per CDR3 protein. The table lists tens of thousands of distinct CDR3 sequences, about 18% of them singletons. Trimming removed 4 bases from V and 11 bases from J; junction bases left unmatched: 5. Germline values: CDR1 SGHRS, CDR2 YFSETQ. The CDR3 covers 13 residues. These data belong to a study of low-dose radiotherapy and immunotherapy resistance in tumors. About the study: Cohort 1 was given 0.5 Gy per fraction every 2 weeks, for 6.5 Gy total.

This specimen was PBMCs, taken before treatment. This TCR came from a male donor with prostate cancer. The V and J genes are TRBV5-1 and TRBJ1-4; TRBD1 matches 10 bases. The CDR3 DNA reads TGCGCCAGCAGCACGACAGGGGGCGACAAACTGTTTTTT. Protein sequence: CASSTTGGDKLFF.